This T cell receptor (beta chain) was captured in a study of naive CD8 T cells in extremely preterm neonates (dated by TCRdb to between 2016 and 2019). General notes on the study: Sorted naive CD8+ T cells from four age groups (extremely preterm neonates, term neonates, young children and adults) were used in the study to compare TCRbeta CDR3 repertoires. Study-wide conclusions, independent of this receptor: Compared with the older groups, preterm CDR3s were shorter and closer to germline, carrying fewer N additions and showing less junctional trimming. As limitations, the authors pointed to a small sample size and variable productive template counts among preterm samples. Preterm neonates showed significantly lower iChao1 richness than every other age group (p < 0.05) along with an even clone distribution, indicating a less rich repertoire. Prospective longitudinal studies of preterm and term neonates were called for by the authors so that T cell development could be tracked within individuals. A larger fraction of CDR3 nucleotide sequences was shared among preterm neonates (around 2.5%) than among term neonates (approximately 0.4%), young children (approximately 0.03%) and adults (about 0.01%).

Four or five elective full-term cesarean deliveries at roughly 36-41 weeks of gestation, with no labor and no rupture of membranes, were the source of the term cord blood. Exclusion from the study was applied to pregnancies with fetal demise, active maternal HSV infection or known maternal HIV infection. A FACSAria III cell sorter was used to sort live, Annexin V-negative naive CD8+ T cells (CD3+CD8+CD45RA+CCR7+). Between roughly 17,000 and 110,000 naive CD8+ T cells were sorted per sample. Mixed venous-arterial cord blood was collected with preassembled standardized sampling kits. Cord blood was held at room temperature and processed no more than 4 hours after collection. Ficoll-Paque density gradient centrifugation of diluted blood was used to isolate mononuclear cells. Before sorting, mononuclear cells were cryopreserved in around 10% DMSO with approximately 90% FBS and kept in long-term storage at -150 degrees C. Thawed cells were stained with Annexin V and antibodies against CD3, CD8, CCR7 and CD45RA. The DNeasy Blood and Tissue Kit was used to extract genomic DNA from sorted cell pellets that had been snap-frozen.

With regard to this clone: The antigen it binds to is not known. The record has no base qualities; no much larger clone is one base away.

At the junction V is shortened by 3 bases and J by 4 bases; bases outside the gene matches: 7. CDR3 length: 17 amino acids, cysteine to phenylalanine. Only the CDR3 DNA is retained, 51 bases long and in frame from the first base. CDR1 SGHTA and CDR2 FQGNSA were looked up in the germline V gene. TCRbeta CDR3 regions were amplified from genomic DNA by a two-step, bias-controlled multiplex PCR. The multiplex PCR included primers specific for each TRBV and TRBJ gene segment. The immunoSEQ Assay was used to generate TCRbeta repertoire data. The authors' pipeline ran thus. A relative-frequency ratio and a modified nearest-neighbor algorithm were applied to filter and cluster reads so that closely related sequences were merged. IMGT annotation was the basis for assigning V, D and J genes to CDR3 sequences. Template counts were normalized for PCR amplification bias and quantified against synthetic TCR CDR3 analog sequences. Analyses were restricted to unique productive sequences, meaning in-frame CDR3 sequences without stop codons. The immunoSEQ Analyzer software was used to calculate iChao1 richness and clonality, with clonality defined as 1 minus Pielou's evenness. Statistical tests were run in JMP, with either Student's t-test or a non-parametric test chosen according to Shapiro-Wilk normality results. Here the immuneACCESS table is served through TCRdb, limited to in-frame sequences with V and J called. Missing clones are a known gap in these copies; in checked studies unresolved V genes cover under half, and the rest lacks a known reason. V, J and clone size derive from that table, while D and trimming were established from the DNA sequence. Counted in this sample were about 7,500 clones; about 98% of them appeared once. In total, the top ten clones hold about 0.34% of the sample.

The sequence came from a newborn in good health. The sample comprised naive CD8+ T cells from cord blood. The chain uses TRBV7-2 and TRBJ2-3, and 13 bases in between align with TRBD2. The DNA sequence is TGTGCCAGCAGCTTCCCCACTAGCGGGGGGGTCGCAGATACGCAGTATTTT. The translation is CASSFPTSGGVADTQYF. Reference TRBV7-2 and TRBJ2-3 proteins supply the regions before and after the CDR3; the full variable domain is: GAGVSQSPSNKVTEKGKDVELRCDPISGHTALYWYRQSLGQGLEFLIYFQGNSAPDKSGLPSDRFSAERTGGSVSTLTIQRTQQEDSAVYLCASSFPTSGGVADTQYFGPGTRLTVL.